The 18 T cell receptor gamma chains in this list originate from one sample, sequenced in a study of γδ T cells in repeated Plasmodium falciparum infection. TCRdb re-processed the multiplex PCR reads via CATT. This table has 28,000 or so gamma-chain clones, 1.4% appearing once. Vgamma9/Vdelta2+ and Vdelta2-negative gammadelta T cells were flow-sorted from PBMC for bulk sequencing. The source material was gamma-delta T cells from blood. Source of these receptors: a pool of human donors (malaria-infected and uninfected, not separated).

For this clone: This likely traces to a read error, being one base from a far larger clone. Other nucleotide sequences in the sample specify the same CDR3. The V gene is TRGV3; the J gene was not called. Germline-derived CDR1 and CDR2 are VTNTFY and YDVSTARD (reference sequence). The CDR3 totals 13 residues. The CDR3 loop is CATWDARVKEKLF. The DNA for the CDR3 is TGTGCCACCTGGGACGCCAGGGTGAAGGAGAAGCTCTTT.

In this sample, this clone turned up many times. TCRdb's listed protein matches a much larger clone and diverges from this DNA's translation at residue 3, likely through a read error; the protein shown comes from the DNA. This chain links TRGV8 with TRGJ1 or TRGJ2. TCRdb supplies no J gene; here it was assigned by aligning the nucleotide sequence to germline. Per germline, CDR1 VENAVY and CDR2 YDSYNSRV. This CDR3 is 12 amino acids long. The CDR3 region is CAAWDKYYKKLF. In nucleotides, the CDR3 is TGTGCCGCCTGGGATAAGTATTATAAGAAACTCTTT.

This clone was seen a handful of times. A single base is all that separates this from a far larger clone, so a read error is likely. The sample holds other DNA sequences that translate to the same CDR3. The CDR3 region has the DNA TGTGCCCTGTGGGAGGATCACACAGGGTTGGGCAAAAAAATCAAGGTATTT. Translating it yields CALWEDHTGLGKKIKVF. The chain is built from TRGV9 and TRGJP. The J gene, left out of TCRdb, was set here by checking the DNA against germline. Germline V gene data show CDR1 as GITISATS and CDR2 as ISYDGTV (reference sequence). The CDR3 consists of 17 residues.

About this clone: TCRdb has a much larger clone's protein, which differs at residue 10 from the translation of this DNA, likely because of a read error; what is shown is the protein translated from the DNA. The V gene is listed as TRGV9; no J gene was called. This CDR3 is built from 12 residues. Germline V CDR1 and CDR2: GITISATS, ISYDGTV (reference sequence). The CDR3 is CALWEGHQENLF. As DNA, the CDR3 is TGTGCCTTGTGGGAGGGACATCAGGAGAACCTCTTT.

This clone was recorded many times. A clone one base away is much larger, so this may be a read error. The chain combines TRGV4 with TRGJ1 or TRGJ2. Germline CDR1 is EGSTGY and CDR2 is YDSYTSSV. Trimming removed 2 bases from V and 0 bases from J; junction bases left unmatched: 1. The CDR3 totals 13 residues. CDR3 protein: CATWDENYYKKLF. The CDR3 bases are TGTGCCACCTGGGATGAGAATTATTATAAGAAACTCTTT.

This clone was observed a handful of times. The protein that TCRdb holds for this DNA derives from a much larger clone and differs from the translated DNA at residue 9, which likely indicates a read error; the protein shown here is translated from the DNA. The V and J genes are TRGV4 and TRGJ1 or TRGJ2. TCRdb leaves out the J gene; it was filled in here by matching the DNA to germline. Germline V gives CDR1 EGSTGY, CDR2 YDSYTSSV. This CDR3 is built from 13 residues. V shed 3 bases, J shed 9 bases, and the junction held 11 bases outside the gene matches. The DNA for the CDR3 is TGTGCCACCTGGGATCAGTGGCGGTGTAAGAAACTCTTT. Translation gives CATWDQWRCKKLF.

Note on this clone: It is likely a read error: a sequence one base away is far more abundant. Within the sample, other DNA sequences also encode this same CDR3. The J gene was not called, though the V gene is TRGV9. CDR3 length: 18 amino acids. The germline gives CDR1 GITISATS, CDR2 ISYDGTV (reference sequence). DNA of the CDR3: TGTGCCTTGTGGGAGGTGGTGGCGCAAGAGTTGGGCAAAAAAATCAAGGTATTC. Translating it yields CALWEVVAQELGKKIKVF.

This clone has a count of ten or more. A read error is the likely source, as a far larger clone sits one nucleotide away. The chain has TRGV4 and TRGJP1. Here the J gene was assigned by germline matching of the DNA, as TCRdb has none. Per the germline V gene, CDR1 is EGSTGY and CDR2 is YDSYTSSV. V dropped 2 bases and J dropped 3; count of bases not matched to a gene: 0. There are 13 residues in the CDR3. The CDR3 DNA sequence: TGTGCCACCTGGGATGCCACTGGTTGGTTCAAGATATTT. Amino acid sequence: CATWDATGWFKIF.

This clone occurred many times. J is TRGJ1 or TRGJ2 and V is TRGV9. V gave up 3 bases and J gave up 7 bases; unmatched junction bases: 6. Germline assignment: CDR1 GITISATS and CDR2 ISYDGTV (reference sequence). The CDR3 totals 12 residues. CDR3 nucleotides: TGTGCCTTGTGGGAGCTCTACTATAAGAAACTCTTT. It encodes CALWELYYKKLF.

As regards this clone: TCRdb shows a much larger clone's protein in place of this DNA's translation, and the two differ at residue 5, likely through a read error; the protein shown is translated from the DNA. J is TRGJ1 or TRGJ2 and V is TRGV9. Here the J gene came from matching the DNA to germline, since TCRdb omits it. After removal of 4 bases from V and 7 bases from J, the junction contained 13 bases not matched to a gene. CDR1 GITISATS and CDR2 ISYDGTV come from the germline V gene (reference sequence). The CDR3 totals 14 residues. CDR3 DNA sequence: TGTGCCTTGTGGGATGTGCCGGCGGTGTATAAGAAACTCTTT. Translation: CALWDVPAVYKKLF.

In regard to this clone: A far more abundant clone sits one base away, making this likely a read error. There is no J gene call, but TRGV8 is given as the V gene. Germline lookup yields CDR1 VENAVY and CDR2 YDSYNSRV. The CDR3 runs to 13 residues. The CDR3 bases are TGTGCCACCTGGGATTTAGGGTATTATAAGAAGCTCTTT. Translation gives CATWDLGYYKKLF.

Details on this clone: TCRdb attributes to this sequence the protein of a much larger clone, which differs from the DNA translation at residue 2; a read error is likely, and the protein displayed is translated from the DNA. This rearrangement joins TRGV4 to TRGJ1 or TRGJ2. Assignment of the J gene here rests on matching the DNA to germline, because TCRdb gives none. The CDR3 is made up of 13 amino acids. CDR1 and CDR2 from the germline V gene are EGSTGY and YDSYTSSV. CDR3 residues: CTTWDGPDYKKLF. CDR3 DNA sequence: TGTACCACCTGGGATGGGCCGGATTATAAGAAACTCTTT.

The sample holds many counts of this clone. TCRdb has a much larger clone's protein, which differs at residue 4 from the translation of this DNA, likely because of a read error; what is shown is the protein translated from the DNA. The rearrangement joins TRGV9 to TRGJ1 or TRGJ2. The J gene was missing in TCRdb and was found by matching the end of the DNA to germline. Germline CDR1 GITISATS, CDR2 ISYDGTV (reference sequence). The CDR3 contains 12 residues. As DNA, the CDR3 is TGTGCCTTGCGGGAGGTGCATCGGAAGAAACTCTTT. This gives the protein CALREVHRKKLF.

As regards this clone: One base separates it from a far larger clone, so it is likely a read error. The same CDR3 also results from other DNA sequences found in this sample. The V call is TRGV9, the J call TRGJ1 or TRGJ2. TCRdb offers no J gene call, so here the DNA was matched to germline to obtain one. From germline, CDR1 is GITISATS and CDR2 ISYDGTV (reference sequence). The CDR3 length is 13 residues. With V trimmed by 4 bases and J by 7 bases, 10 bases remained unmatched. This CDR3 is CALWEACYYKKLF. The CDR3 nucleotides are TGTGCCTTGTGGGAAGCTTGTTACTATAAGAAACTCTTT.

Of note for this clone: TCRdb's protein for this DNA is that of a much larger clone and differs from the translation at residue 7, likely a read error; the protein shown is the DNA translation. This chain links TRGV3 with TRGJ1 or TRGJ2. No J segment appears in TCRdb, so it was assigned here by matching the sequence to germline. Trimming cost V 0 bases and J 8 bases; bases outside gene matches: 7. The CDR3 covers 13 residues. Germline V gives CDR1 VTNTFY, CDR2 YDVSTARD (reference sequence). The CDR3 region has the DNA TGTGCCACCTGGGACAGGTCCCGTGATAAGAAACTCTTT. Translation gives CATWDRSRDKKLF.

This clone showed up many times. The V and J genes are TRGV9 and TRGJP. Germline V lookup: CDR1 GITISATS, CDR2 ISYDGTV (reference sequence). Trimming removed 3 bases from V and 7 bases from J; junction bases left unmatched: 9. The CDR3 runs 17 residues. The CDR3 is CALWEFDNELGKKIKVF. DNA for the CDR3: TGTGCCTTGTGGGAGTTCGACAACGAGTTGGGCAAAAAAATCAAGGTATTT.

This clone was counted many times. The protein recorded in TCRdb matches a much larger clone and deviates from this DNA's translation at residue 5, suggesting a read error; the protein here is obtained by translating the DNA. The chain links TRGV8 to TRGJ1 or TRGJ2. Assignment of the J gene here rests on matching the DNA to germline, because TCRdb gives none. CDR3 length: 11 amino acids. In germline, CDR1 is VENAVY, CDR2 YDSYNSRV. Here the CDR3 DNA reads TGTGCCACCTGGGCTAGGCACGAGAAACTCTTT. This sequence encodes CATWARHEKLF.

About this clone itself: TCRdb's entry gives the protein of a much larger clone, which mismatches this DNA's translation at residue 9, likely from a read error; the protein reported here is translated from the DNA. The chain recombines TRGV9 with TRGJ1 or TRGJ2. TCRdb offers no J gene call, so here the DNA was matched to germline to obtain one. With 2 bases clipped from V and 8 bases from J, the junction kept 9 bases outside the gene matches. There are 13 residues in the CDR3. Germline V gives CDR1 GITISATS, CDR2 ISYDGTV (reference sequence). Written as DNA, the CDR3 is TGTGCCTTGTGGGAGGAGATCTATCATAAGAAACTCTTT. Its translation is CALWEEIYHKKLF.